Listed here are 4 T cell receptor beta chains from one sample, sequenced in a study of cytomegalovirus exposure and HLA in healthy donors. PCR used 60 Vbeta primers and 13 Jbeta primers. The repertoire was sequenced with immunoSEQ multiplex PCR; TCRdb's copy has only in-frame clones and lacks some. The sample contains about 130,000 clones, around 78% of which appear only once. What was sequenced was PBMCs. Receptors were obtained from a woman aged 45 to 65 in good health and CMV-seronegative.

As concerns this clone: The same CDR3 also results from other DNA sequences found in this sample. The chain recombines TRBV27 with TRBJ2-7; the match to TRBD2 covers 12 bases. With V trimmed by 2 bases and J by 2 bases, 1 base remained unmatched. Per germline, CDR1 MNHEY and CDR2 SMNVEV (reference sequence). The CDR3 is 15 amino acids. The CDR3 coding sequence is TGTGCCAGCAGTTTAGGACTAGCGGGAACCTACGAGCAGTACTTC. Its protein is CASSLGLAGTYEQYF.

The V gene is TRBV6-6, the J gene TRBJ2-7, with D perhaps TRBD2 (6 bases). CDR1 and CDR2 from the germline V gene are MNHNY and SVGAGI (reference sequence). The CDR3 extends over 14 amino acids. V dropped 2 bases and J dropped 2 bases, with 10 bases sitting between them. The DNA for the CDR3 is TGTGCCAGCAGTTACGTTGGAGGGACCTACGAGCAGTACTTC. It yields the protein CASSYVGGTYEQYF.

This chain connects TRBV7-6 to TRBJ2-5, with 7 bases lining up with TRBD1. The J call may be mistaken, given a closer DNA end match to TRBJ2-7. The length of the CDR3 is 14 residues. Germline V gene data show CDR1 as SGHVS and CDR2 as FNYEAQ. The CDR3 loop is CASSDTGVSYEQYF. The CDR3 DNA follows: TGTGCCAGCAGCGATACAGGGGTATCCTACGAGCAGTACTTC.

The chain carries TRBV6-1 and TRBJ1-5; D call uncertain. V was trimmed by 4 bases and J by 0 bases, leaving 7 bases between them. CDR3 length: 14 amino acids. The germline V gene has CDR1 MNHNS and CDR2 SASEGT. CDR3 in amino acids: CASSGLYSNQPQHF. CDR3 DNA sequence: TGTGCCAGCAGTGGACTTTATAGCAATCAGCCCCAGCATTTT.